This TCR beta chain derives from a study of cytomegalovirus exposure and HLA in healthy donors. This CDR3 contains 17 residues. The trim removed 2 bases at V and 4 bases at J, leaving 14 bases unmatched. Germline loops: CDR1 SQVTM, CDR2 ANQGSEA. Produced via immunoSEQ multiplex PCR; TCRdb's table is partial and in-frame only. The top ten hold 13% of the sample, which has 200,000 or so clones, around 84% seen once. This TCR derives from a woman in her thirties in good health and CMV-seropositive. The sequenced sample was PBMCs. The chain employs TRBV29-1 and TRBJ2-1; 7 bases align to TRBD1. The CDR3 protein is CSVELSVRDRLYNEQFF. The CDR3 DNA is TGCAGCGTTGAATTGAGTGTTCGGGACAGACTATACAATGAGCAGTTCTTC.